Included here is one T cell receptor (beta chain) sequence, with context. What it binds is unknown. The sample originates from a study of cytomegalovirus exposure and HLA in healthy donors. Notes on the study in general: As was reported, the classifier diagnosed cytomegalovirus status with high specificity and sensitivity.

CDR1 is SGDLS, CDR2 YYNGEE, per germline. The CDR3 sequence is 17 residues long. Trimming cost V 0 bases and J 7 bases; bases outside gene matches: 10. PCR was performed using 60 Vbeta and 13 Jbeta primers. The assay was immunoSEQ multiplex PCR, and TCRdb's table has in-frame clones only and misses some. This sample's table has about 77,000 clones. The chain joins TRBV9 to TRBJ1-6; TRBD1 matches at 7 bases. This clonotype originated in a man aged 50 or older in good health and CMV-seropositive. Sequencing used PBMCs. CDR3 protein: CASSVDPMTGQNSPLHF. In nucleotides, the CDR3 is TGTGCCAGCAGCGTAGACCCCATGACAGGGCAGAATTCACCCCTCCACTTT.